A single sample gave rise to the 8 T cell receptor beta chains below, sequenced in a study of cytomegalovirus exposure and HLA in healthy donors. The PCR employed 60 Vbeta primers together with 13 Jbeta primers. The repertoire was sequenced with immunoSEQ multiplex PCR; TCRdb's copy has only in-frame clones and lacks some. The sample contains 180,000 or so clones, 60% to 80% of which appear only once. Sequencing was carried out using PBMCs. Every receptor here comes from a woman aged 40 to 50 in good health and CMV-seropositive.

The V and J genes are TRBV7-9 and TRBJ2-7; 8 bases are shared with TRBD2. Germline CDR1 SEHNR, CDR2 FQNEAQ (reference sequence). This CDR3 spans 17 amino acids. The V and J ends lost 5 bases and 1 base, in that order; junction bases with no gene match: 13. The CDR3 bases are TGTGCCAGCAGCCCCGGCTCCGGGAGGGGCGGATCCTACGAGCAGTACTTC. Amino acids: CASSPGSGRGGSYEQYF.

The genes are TRBV19 and TRBJ1-1, with TRBD1 matching over 7 bases. The CDR3 sequence is 15 residues long. V was clipped by 6 bases and J by 1 base; unmatched bases: 8. Germline loops: CDR1 LNHDA, CDR2 SQIVND (reference sequence). The CDR3 bases are TGTGCCAGTAGAGGGGACAGAGGGACGAACACTGAAGCTTTCTTT. This encodes CASRGDRGTNTEAFF. The full variable domain, with the rest looked up from reference TRBV19 and TRBJ1-1, is DGGITQSPKYLFRKEGQNVTLSCEQNLNHDAMYWYRQDPGQGLRLIYYSQIVNDFQKGDIAEGYSVSREKKESFPLTVTSAQKNPTAFYLCASRGDRGTNTEAFFGQGTRLTVV.

This clone was observed a handful of times. The V gene is TRBV7-2, the J gene TRBJ1-6, with D unresolved. Germline CDR1 and CDR2: SGHTA and FQGNSA. This CDR3 region has 14 residues. The V end lost 5 bases, the J end lost 9 bases, and 14 bases lay between the germline ends. CDR3 nucleotide sequence: TGTGCCAGCAGCATAAACCGGTCGCGTTCACCCCTCCACTTT. It specifies CASSINRSRSPLHF.

J is TRBJ1-4 and V is TRBV28; D remains ambiguous. The CDR3 contains 14 residues. CDR1 MDHEN and CDR2 SYDVKM come from the germline V gene. Trimming pared 8 bases from V and 4 bases from J, leaving 14 bases between. CDR3 bases: TGTGCCAGCGGTAGAGACTCAGTTAATGAAAAACTGTTTTTT. Protein: CASGRDSVNEKLFF.

The chain is built from TRBV5-1 and TRBJ2-7; 10 nucleotides align to TRBD1. Germline trimming cut 2 bases from V and 4 bases from J; bases unmatched to any gene: 6. The CDR3 consists of 15 residues. CDR1 and CDR2 (germline): SGHRS, YFSETQ. This CDR3 reads CASSLTGTGAYEQYF. The CDR3 DNA sequence: TGCGCCAGCAGCTTAACCGGGACAGGGGCATACGAGCAGTACTTC.

This rearrangement joins TRBV7-8 to TRBJ1-4; D gene unclear. The germline CDR1 and CDR2 sequences are SGHVS and FQNEAQ. Between the trimmed V and J ends, which lost 1 base and 0 bases, there was a span of 9 bases. The CDR3 runs to 16 residues. The CDR3 DNA follows: TGTGCCAGCAGCTTAGACAATCAATCAACTAATGAAAAACTGTTTTTT. Its protein is CASSLDNQSTNEKLFF.

The chain is built from TRBV28 and TRBJ2-3; D not resolved. Looked up from germline, CDR1 is MDHEN and CDR2 is SYDVKM. V was cut by 2 bases and J by 2 bases, with 5 bases left in between. This CDR3 contains 13 residues. CDR3 in amino acids: CASSLGSTDTQYF. Written as DNA, the CDR3 is TGTGCCAGCAGTTTAGGCTCCACAGATACGCAGTATTTT.

The chain recombines TRBV4-3 with TRBJ1-2, with 9 bases aligning to TRBD1. Germline V CDR1 and CDR2: LGHNA, YSLEER. V lost 5 bases and J lost 8; bases outside the gene matches: 9. This CDR3 has 14 amino acids. The CDR3: CASSADRGVGGYTF. In DNA form, the CDR3 reads TGCGCCAGCAGCGCGGACAGGGGCGTTGGGGGCTACACCTTC.